One and the same sample provided the 10 T cell receptor beta chains below, sequenced in a study of T cells in tumors after PD-1 blockade. Generated by immunoSEQ multiplex PCR, the TCRdb table keeps only in-frame clones and is missing some. The sample lists around 50,000 clones, roughly three quarters occurring once. Material: PBMCs, obtained before anti-PD-1 treatment. The source is a human donor with basal cell carcinoma.

This clone was recorded once. The CDR3 DNA follows: TGTGCCAGCAGTTACTCGTTACGTCTGCAGGATGAGCAGTTCTTC. This encodes CASSYSLRLQDEQFF. The rearrangement uses TRBV6-5 and TRBJ2-1, with D unresolved. Germline loops: CDR1 MNHEY, CDR2 SVGAGI. V was cut by 0 bases and J by 8 bases, with 14 bases left in between. CDR3 length equals 15 residues.

The V gene is TRBV28, the J gene TRBJ2-3; TRBD2 matches 9 bases. The CDR3 is 16 amino acids. V shed 5 bases, J shed 2 bases, and the junction held 8 bases outside the gene matches. Per germline, CDR1 MDHEN and CDR2 SYDVKM. CDR3 protein: CASSPWRGGLTDTQYF. CDR3 DNA: TGTGCCAGCAGTCCTTGGCGGGGGGGCCTCACAGATACGCAGTATTTT.

V usage is TRBV28 and J usage is TRBJ1-2; D is possibly TRBD1 (5 bases). Trimming stripped 8 bases from V and 6 bases from J, with 16 bases between. The CDR3 is 13 amino acids. Germline lookup yields CDR1 MDHEN and CDR2 SYDVKM. CDR3 nucleotides: TGTGCCAGCCGGACATACCTTGGAGATGGCTACACCTTC. This sequence encodes CASRTYLGDGYTF.

This clone was recorded only once. The chain uses TRBV7-6 and TRBJ2-3; the D gene is possibly TRBD2 (6 bases). This CDR3 spans 15 amino acids. Trimming took off 5 bases at V and 4 bases at J, with 16 bases between the two ends. Germline V gene lookup returns CDR1 SGHVS and CDR2 FNYEAQ. The CDR3, as DNA: TGTGCCAGCAGCCAACGGGACTCCCCCGCAGATACGCAGTATTTT. It is translated as CASSQRDSPADTQYF.

This clone has just one count. The V call is TRBV2, the J call TRBJ2-1, with a weak D call TRBD1 (6 bases). The germline CDR1 and CDR2 sequences are SNHLY and FYNNEI. This CDR3 region has 15 residues. Trimming removed 5 bases at V and 2 bases at J, with 13 bases between. The CDR3 region is CASSTQGHPYNEQFF. In DNA, the CDR3 is TGTGCCAGCAGTACACAGGGTCATCCCTACAATGAGCAGTTCTTC.

The chain employs TRBV2 and TRBJ2-7, with D unclear. Trimming removed 7 bases at V and 0 bases at J, with 10 bases between. CDR3 length: 13 residues. Germline CDR1 and CDR2: SNHLY and FYNNEI. CDR3 DNA sequence: TGTGCCAGCATCTCGGCCGGCTCCTACGAGCAGTACTTC. Protein product: CASISAGSYEQYF.

The V and J genes are TRBV29-1 and TRBJ2-5; D not resolved. V lost 4 bases and J lost 5, with 14 bases in between. CDR3 length equals 13 residues. Germline lookup yields CDR1 SQVTM and CDR2 ANQGSEA. CDR3 nucleotide sequence: TGCAGCGTTGGGCGTCAGCTATGGGAGACCCAGTACTTC. Translating gives CSVGRQLWETQYF.

The genes are TRBV27 and TRBJ1-5; D gene ambiguous. Trimming pared 5 bases from V and 1 base from J, leaving 15 bases between. The length of the CDR3 is 16 residues. CDR1 MNHEY and CDR2 SMNVEV come from the germline V gene (reference sequence). The CDR3 reads CASSPVRSPSNQPQHF. The CDR3 DNA is TGTGCCAGCAGTCCTGTCCGGTCCCCAAGCAATCAGCCCCAGCATTTT.

This clone was recorded only once. The J gene is TRBJ1-5, the V gene TRBV19, with D perhaps matching TRBD1 (6 bases). The CDR3 runs 13 residues. Germline V gene data show CDR1 as LNHDA and CDR2 as SQIVND (reference sequence). V lost 6 bases to trimming and J lost 8 bases, with 14 bases between them. The CDR3 spells CASSLQGVEPQHF. The DNA for the CDR3 is TGTGCCAGTAGCCTACAGGGAGTAGAGCCCCAGCATTTT. Based on the CDR3 plus reference TRBV19 and TRBJ1-5, the full variable domain is DGGITQSPKYLFRKEGQNVTLSCEQNLNHDAMYWYRQDPGQGLRLIYYSQIVNDFQKGDIAEGYSVSREKKESFPLTVTSAQKNPTAFYLCASSLQGVEPQHFGDGTRLSIL.

This clone was seen only a few times. V gene TRBV27 combines with J gene TRBJ2-7; D remains unclear. The V end was cut by 6 bases, the J end by 3 bases, with 6 bases between. The CDR3 spans 11 residues. Germline CDR1 and CDR2: MNHEY and SMNVEV (reference sequence). CDR3: CASRNIYEQYF. The CDR3 region has the DNA TGTGCCAGCAGGAACATCTACGAGCAGTACTTC.